This T cell receptor (beta chain) stems from a study of neoadjuvant anti-PD-1 for oral cavity cancer (dated by TCRdb to about 2021). Study-level background: Patients mostly received three to four biweekly doses of nivolumab at 3 mg/kg before curative-intent surgical resection. Patients without progression received a fourth nivolumab dose around day 43 and underwent definitive surgical resection on days 50-56. An approximately 30% response rate was observed in the parent correlative cohort, in which more than 9 patients were included. Under RECIST 1.1, patients with complete response, partial response or stable disease were classed as responders, and patients with progression were classed as non-responders. Study-level results and caveats: Higher pretreatment blood Treg/Th17 ratios correlated with higher pretreatment blood TCRbeta clonality and lower post-treatment tumor TCRbeta clonality. Only a few patients per response group were included in the TCR analyses, and larger cohorts for validation were called for by the authors. After neoadjuvant nivolumab, T cell clonality (Gini index) in PBMCs was significantly higher in non-responders than in responders.

As regards this clone: No cognate antigen has been identified for it. The input lacks base qualities; no much larger clone sits a single base away.

For deep sequencing, PBMC libraries mostly used around 500 ng of input genomic DNA, with six replicates for each sample. The immunoSEQ hsTCRbeta kit was used to prepare TCRbeta libraries according to the manufacturer's instructions. The completed libraries were mixed into a single pool at 3 nM, then sequenced with an Illumina NovaSeq 6000 S4 flow cell. Concerning the study's data processing: The immunoSEQ Analyzer was used for raw data preprocessing and quality control. The analysis was restricted to productive rearrangements, with each unique CDR3 amino acid sequence defining a clonotype. Using the R package tcR, the researchers computed the Gini-Simpson index as their estimate of repertoire clonality. Gini indices were compared with Student's t test, and associations with tumor size change were assessed by Pearson correlation. TCRdb obtained this table from immuneACCESS and retained in-frame rearrangements with V and J assigned. These tables miss some clones; where compared with another copy, unresolved V genes account for less than half of the shortfall, and the remainder is unexplained. Clone size and the V and J calls come from that table; the DNA yielded D and trimming. The sample includes about 10,000 clones, with roughly two thirds observed a single time. The ten biggest clones cover 3.5% to 5.5% of the sample.

Including cysteine and phenylalanine, the CDR3 has 15 amino acids. Only the CDR3 DNA is retained, 45 bases long and in frame from the first base. The label giving this sample's time point can be read as: after neoadjuvant nivolumab, at surgical resection. Patients were newly diagnosed with stage II-IVA oral cavity squamous cell carcinoma and had received no prior systemic or radiation treatment. Everyone in the cohort had locally advanced, HPV-negative oral cavity squamous cell carcinoma. Peripheral blood mononuclear cells were analyzed directly, without maintenance or expansion in culture. Samples were obtained from a longitudinal correlative study of a single-arm phase II trial of neoadjuvant nivolumab in oral cavity squamous cell carcinoma. Subject-matched pre- and post-treatment PBMCs and tumors from three responders and three non-responders underwent genomic DNA-based TCRbeta sequencing. Peripheral blood mononuclear cells were collected before nivolumab treatment and again after treatment, at the time of surgery. The Maxwell RSC DNA from Cells kit was used to isolate genomic DNA from PBMCs.

The V and J segments used are TRBV21-1 and TRBJ1-4. TRBV21-1 is a recognized pseudogene. The source is a person aged 35-79 years with oral cavity squamous cell carcinoma. Sequenced material: PBMCs, taken after nivolumab (anti-PD-1) treatment. The sequence in DNA is TGTGCCAGCAGCAAAGCGCTCGCCGGGAATGAAAAACTGTTTTTT. This yields the protein CASSKALAGNEKLFF.